This TCR beta chain emerged from a study of T cells in localized non-small cell lung cancer. Findings and caveats of the study: Owing to sequencing of a solitary tumor region, heterogeneity cannot be discounted. Tumor trailed uninvolved adjacent lung in T cell clonality, which peaked there. In the blood, greater T cell density corresponded to longer overall survival. Researchers found a median approximately 50 of the top 100 tumor clones in adjacent lung.

The table came from immunoSEQ multiplex PCR; TCRdb's copy has only in-frame clones and leaves some out. The sample records around 41,000 clones, 86% being singletons. For this clone: What it binds is not known.

The clonotype was recovered from a man aged 35-69 years with stage I lung adenocarcinoma. Source: peripheral blood, taken before any cancer treatment.

Written as DNA, the CDR3 is TGTGCCAGCAGCCAAGATATGTGGAGGACCAGCTCTGGGGGCGAGCAGTACTTC. The encoded protein is CASSQDMWRTSSGGEQYF. The rearrangement uses TRBV4-2 and TRBJ2-7; D might be TRBD1 or TRBD2, each matching 5 bases. V shed 0 bases and J shed 6 bases, with 24 bases lying between them. Per the germline V gene, CDR1 is LGHNA and CDR2 is YNFKEQ. The CDR3 has 18 amino acids.